This T cell receptor (beta chain) was sequenced for a study of T cells in localized non-small cell lung cancer. Regarding the study as a whole: Median detection of top 100 tumor clones in adjacent lung was under 75 clones. Investigators sequenced only a single tumor region, leaving heterogeneity possible.

Sequenced by immunoSEQ multiplex PCR; TCRdb stores in-frame clones only, minus some. The sample lists approximately 83,000 clones, roughly 91% occurring once. Germline-derived CDR1 and CDR2 are MNHNS and SASEGT. The CDR3 sequence is 15 residues long. V dropped 0 bases and J dropped 4 bases, with 12 bases sitting between them. Remarks on this clone: Its antigen is not identified.

The TCR originated in a woman aged 35-70 years with stage II squamous cell lung carcinoma. This chain connects TRBV6-1 to TRBJ1-2; D is possibly TRBD1 (5 bases). The sequencing used PBMCs, collected before any cancer treatment. The CDR3 sequence is CASSEARGGTYGYTF. DNA for the CDR3: TGTGCCAGCAGTGAAGCGCGGGGGGGGACCTATGGCTACACCTTC.